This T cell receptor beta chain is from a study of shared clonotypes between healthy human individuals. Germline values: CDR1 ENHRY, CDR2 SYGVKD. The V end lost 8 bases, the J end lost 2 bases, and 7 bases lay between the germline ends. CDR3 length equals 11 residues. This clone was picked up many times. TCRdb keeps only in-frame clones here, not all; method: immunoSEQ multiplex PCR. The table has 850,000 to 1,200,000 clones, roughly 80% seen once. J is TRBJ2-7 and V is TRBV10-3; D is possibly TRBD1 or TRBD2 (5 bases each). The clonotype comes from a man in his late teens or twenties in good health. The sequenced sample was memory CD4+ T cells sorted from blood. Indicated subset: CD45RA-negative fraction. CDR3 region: CAIGGAYEQYF. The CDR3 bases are TGTGCCATCGGGGGAGCCTACGAGCAGTACTTC.